These 27 T cell receptor beta chains were sequenced from one sample in a study of identical twins (dated by TCRdb to about 2016). The library came from 5' RACE. TCRdb names Illumina HiSeq 2000 as the instrument used. TCRdb ran its own pipeline on the public reads, namely fastp trimming at Q25 and MiXCR clone calling, and kept in-frame beta chains. Duplicate CDR3 protein sequences are folded into a single record with the most common DNA and genes. For this sample there are a few hundred thousand distinct CDR3 sequences; approximately 16% appear just once. The ten largest clones capture less than 0.5% of the sample. These same records also appear under a second study, on yellow fever vaccine responses in identical twins.

The sequenced sample consisted of CD4+ T cells sorted from blood. These TCRs come from a woman under 30 in good health.

This clonotype has at least ten counts. The chain couples TRBV2 to TRBJ2-7, with a weak D call TRBD1 (6 bases). CDR1 is SNHLY, CDR2 FYNNEI, per germline. V was shortened by 5 bases and J by 3 bases, with 11 bases between the two germline ends. The CDR3 runs 13 residues. DNA for the CDR3: TGTGCCAGCAGTCGGCAAGGGGGCTACGAGCAGTACTTC. It is translated as CASSRQGGYEQYF.

This clonotype was counted between two and nine times. The rearrangement uses TRBV6-5 and TRBJ2-3; TRBD2 agrees at 8 bases. CDR3 size: 16 residues. Germline V gene sequence: CDR1 MNHEY, CDR2 SVGAGI. The ends lost 2 bases at V and 6 bases at J; junction bases unmatched: 10. CDR3 sequence reads: CASSYTSGTRGDTQYF. The CDR3 nucleotides read TGTGCCAGCAGTTACACCTCCGGGACTAGAGGCGATACGCAGTATTTT.

This clonotype was counted only a few times. The chain is built from TRBV7-8 and TRBJ2-7; 10 bases map to TRBD2. Germline CDR1 and CDR2: SGHVS and FQNEAQ. CDR3 size: 15 residues. V was clipped by 3 bases and J by 3 bases; unmatched bases: 5. The CDR3 sequence is CASSFGAGGVYEQYF. The CDR3 coding sequence is TGTGCCAGCAGCTTTGGAGCGGGAGGGGTCTACGAGCAGTACTTC.

The rearrangement links TRBV12-3 or TRBV12-4 to TRBJ2-2; possibly TRBD2 for D (5 bases). The ends were cut back, 2 bases at V and 6 bases at J, with 10 bases in the middle. This CDR3 is 14 amino acids long. Here the CDR3 DNA reads TGTGCCAGCAGTTTACCCCGAGGGCCCGGGGAGCTGTTTTTT. Protein sequence: CASSLPRGPGELFF.

This clonotype came up many times. The chain combines TRBV28 with TRBJ1-5; no definite D call. The ends were cut back, 6 bases at V and 2 bases at J, with 17 bases in the middle. CDR1 MDHEN and CDR2 SYDVKM come from the germline V gene. CDR3 length: 16 residues. The CDR3 spells CASRPTVRVGNQPQHF. DNA for the CDR3: TGTGCCAGCAGACCGACGGTTCGGGTCGGCAATCAGCCCCAGCATTTT.

This clonotype occurred a few times. The genes are TRBV20-1 and TRBJ2-1; D not certain. The CDR3 spans 11 residues. Per germline, CDR1 DFQATT and CDR2 SNEGSKA (reference sequence). Between the trimmed V and J ends, which lost 5 bases and 6 bases, there was a span of 8 bases. This chain's CDR3 is CSARHLNEQFF. The CDR3 DNA reads as TGCAGTGCTCGACACCTCAATGAGCAGTTCTTC.

The chain carries TRBV2 and TRBJ2-7, with a tentative D call TRBD1 (6 bases). V lost 2 bases to trimming and J lost 3 bases, with 14 bases between them. The CDR3 covers 15 residues. Germline CDR1 reads SNHLY; CDR2 reads FYNNEI. CDR3 sequence reads: CASSETRDTYYEQYV. Here the CDR3 DNA reads TGTGCCAGCAGTGAAACCAGGGACACCTACTACGAGCAGTACGTC.

In its sample, this clonotype was seen a few times. V usage is TRBV25-1 and J usage is TRBJ2-1; 7 nucleotides align to TRBD2. Germline CDR1 reads MGHDK; CDR2 reads SYGVNS. This CDR3 has 16 amino acids. Trimming cost V 4 bases and J 1 base; bases outside gene matches: 7. CDR3 loop: CASSGPGGRSYNEQFF. CDR3 DNA sequence: TGTGCCAGCAGTGGCCCTGGCGGGAGATCCTACAATGAGCAGTTCTTC.

This chain joins TRBV10-3 and TRBJ2-6, with a weak D call TRBD2 (5 bases). V was pared by 0 bases and J by 0 bases, with 9 bases between. Germline CDR1 reads ENHRY; CDR2 reads SYGVKD. The CDR3 spans 17 residues. CDR3 nucleotide sequence: TGTGCCATCAGTGAGTCAGGAGGTCTCTCTGGGGCCAACGTCCTGACTTTC. This codes for CAISESGGLSGANVLTF.

This sequence joins TRBV27 and TRBJ2-7; 12 bases match TRBD2. The CDR3 totals 15 residues. Losses at the gene ends were 4 bases for V and 3 bases for J; bases not matched to a gene: 4. From germline, CDR1 is MNHEY and CDR2 SMNVEV (reference sequence). CDR3 bases: TGTGCCAGCAGTTCTACTAGCGGGGGGCTCTACGAGCAGTACGTC. Its protein is CASSSTSGGLYEQYV.

The chain joins TRBV4-2 to TRBJ1-4, with TRBD1 identical over 8 bases. The germline V gene has CDR1 LGHNA and CDR2 YNFKEQ. The CDR3 loop spans 15 amino acids. With 4 bases clipped from V and 6 bases from J, the junction kept 7 bases outside the gene matches. This chain's CDR3 is CASSLQGAVDEKLFF. CDR3 sequence (DNA): TGTGCCAGCAGCCTCCAGGGGGCTGTTGATGAAAAACTGTTTTTT.

This clonotype has more than one count but fewer than ten. This chain connects TRBV5-1 to TRBJ1-4, with D possibly being TRBD1 (5 bases). V lost 0 bases, J lost 5 bases, and 11 bases lay in between. Germline V CDR1 and CDR2: SGHRS, YFSETQ. The CDR3 is made up of 15 amino acids. Here the CDR3 reads CASSLAGTLNEKLFF. The CDR3 DNA follows: TGCGCCAGCAGCTTGGCGGGGACCTTAAATGAAAAACTGTTTTTT.

This clonotype came up a few times. The chain is built from TRBV11-2 and TRBJ2-1, with 7 bases matching TRBD2. Germline lookup yields CDR1 SGHAT and CDR2 FQNNGV. This CDR3 has 12 amino acids. V gave up 5 bases and J gave up 10 bases; unmatched junction bases: 5. In DNA, the CDR3 is TGTGCCAGCAGCCATAGTAGCGGGGAGCAGTTCTTC. It codes for CASSHSSGEQFF.

This clonotype has more than one count but fewer than ten. The V gene is TRBV5-1, the J gene TRBJ1-2; D is perhaps TRBD1 (6 bases). The CDR3 loop spans 13 amino acids. V lost 0 bases to trimming and J lost 8 bases, with 11 bases between them. CDR1 is SGHRS, CDR2 YFSETQ, per germline. CDR3 region: CASSLEGGRGYTF. CDR3 nucleotides: TGCGCCAGCAGCTTGGAGGGGGGGAGAGGCTACACCTTC.

Only a few counts were recorded for this clonotype. This chain connects TRBV7-3 to TRBJ2-7; D is uncertain. The CDR3 length is 13 residues. From germline, CDR1 is SGHTA and CDR2 FQGTGA. V lost 2 bases, J lost 3 bases, and 8 bases lay in between. CDR3 loop: CASSLGVNYEQYF. Written as DNA, the CDR3 is TGTGCCAGCAGCTTAGGGGTAAACTACGAGCAGTACTTC.

The sample holds many counts of this clonotype. The rearrangement links TRBV20-1 to TRBJ2-3; no firm D call. CDR1 and CDR2 (germline): DFQATT, SNEGSKA (reference sequence). CDR3 size: 12 residues. CDR3 sequence reads: CSDRLGDYTQYF. The CDR3 DNA sequence: TGCAGCGACCGTCTTGGCGACTATACGCAGTATTTT.

In this sample, this clonotype turned up a few times. The chain joins TRBV24-1 to TRBJ2-1; TRBD2 matches at 11 bases. The germline V gene has CDR1 KGHDR and CDR2 SFDVKD. V lost 8 bases and J lost 4; bases outside the gene matches: 3. The CDR3 loop spans 14 amino acids. CDR3 sequence reads: CATKGTSGYNEQFF. Here the CDR3 DNA reads TGTGCCACCAAGGGGACTAGCGGATACAATGAGCAGTTCTTC.

This clonotype has ten or more counts. This sequence joins TRBV10-2 and TRBJ2-7, with unresolved D. This CDR3 has 13 amino acids. The ends were cut back, 8 bases at V and 4 bases at J, with 15 bases in the middle. The germline CDR1 and CDR2 sequences are WSHSY and SAAADI. CDR3 region: CASGPQDMYEQYF. The CDR3 DNA is TGCGCCAGCGGACCCCAGGATATGTACGAGCAGTACTTC.

This clonotype occurred a few times. The chain links TRBV7-3 to TRBJ2-1, with D perhaps matching TRBD1 (6 bases). The CDR3 loop spans 15 amino acids. V was cut by 4 bases and J by 4 bases, with 14 bases left in between. The germline V gene encodes CDR1 SGHTA and CDR2 FQGTGA. The CDR3 spells CASSSGTTGYNEQFF. The CDR3, as DNA: TGTGCCAGCAGCTCCGGAACAACAGGGTACAATGAGCAGTTCTTC.

The chain combines TRBV29-1 with TRBJ2-3, with D perhaps TRBD2 (6 bases). This CDR3 is 12 amino acids long. The ends were cut back, 5 bases at V and 1 base at J, with 7 bases in the middle. In germline, CDR1 is SQVTM, CDR2 ANQGSEA. CDR3 sequence: CSVKRGTDTQYF. For the CDR3, the DNA is TGCAGCGTTAAGCGGGGCACAGATACGCAGTATTTT.

This clonotype came up many times. The chain's CDR3 is CASSSSVQETQYF. The CDR3 DNA sequence: TGTGCCAGCAGTTCCTCGGTCCAAGAGACCCAGTACTTC. This chain uses TRBV12-3 or TRBV12-4 with TRBJ2-5; D remains unclear. Trimming shortened V by 4 bases and J by 1 base, and 7 bases separated the two germline ends. CDR3 length: 13 residues.

This clonotype was detected only a few times. The chain uses TRBV20-1 and TRBJ2-7, with D uncertain. The CDR3 length is 11 residues. The germline gives CDR1 DFQATT, CDR2 SNEGSKA (reference sequence). V gave up 3 bases and J gave up 3 bases, with 6 bases separating them. CDR3 sequence reads: CSARYSYEQYF. CDR3 sequence (DNA): TGCAGTGCTAGGTACAGCTACGAGCAGTACTTC.

The chain joins TRBV6-5 to TRBJ1-1, with 7 bases matching TRBD1. This CDR3 is 15 amino acids long. Trimming at V came to 1 base and at J to 2 bases, leaving 4 bases not matched to a gene. CDR1 and CDR2 (germline): MNHEY, SVGAGI. The CDR3 sequence is CASSYYGTANTEAFF. DNA for the CDR3: TGTGCCAGCAGTTACTACGGGACAGCAAACACTGAAGCTTTCTTT.

This clonotype has only a few counts. The chain employs TRBV12-3 or TRBV12-4 and TRBJ1-1; D not resolved. Between the trimmed V and J ends, which lost 6 bases and 7 bases, there was a span of 18 bases. This CDR3 is 14 amino acids long. DNA of the CDR3: TGTGCCAGCAGCAAAGATACGGTGCAGGATGAAGCTTTCTTT. It specifies CASSKDTVQDEAFF.

The chain carries TRBV29-1 and TRBJ2-7; 7 bases are a match to TRBD2. Germline lookup yields CDR1 SQVTM and CDR2 ANQGSEA. The CDR3 length is 15 residues. The V gene end was trimmed by 3 bases and the J gene end by 5 bases; junction bases not matched to a gene: 13. The CDR3 spells CSVDVLGGSSDEQYF. The CDR3 DNA sequence: TGCAGCGTTGATGTGTTGGGCGGGAGTAGCGACGAGCAGTACTTC.

This clonotype was seen a few times. The rearrangement links TRBV3-1 to TRBJ2-3; D may be TRBD1 (6 bases). V was clipped by 4 bases and J by 1 base, with 15 bases between them. Germline loops: CDR1 LGHDT, CDR2 YNNKEL (reference sequence). CDR3 length: 16 amino acids. Here the CDR3 reads CASSPTTGPRTDTQYF. Here the CDR3 DNA reads TGTGCCAGCAGCCCCACGACAGGCCCTCGCACAGATACGCAGTATTTT.

The J gene is TRBJ2-7, the V gene TRBV7-2, with D possibly matching TRBD2 (5 bases). Germline loops: CDR1 SGHTA, CDR2 FQGNSA. This CDR3 comprises 15 residues. V lost 1 base and J 7 bases, leaving 17 bases between the germline ends. For the CDR3, the DNA is TGTGCCAGCAGCTTAGATGCCACTAGAGGGAAAGAGCAGTACTTC. Protein product: CASSLDATRGKEQYF.